This TCR beta chain is from a study of T cells in Graves' hyperthyroidism and ophthalmopathy. Whole-study results and caveats: Most clonotypes expanded in the thyroid (above 0.001) were also present in blood. Ophthalmopathy prediction by the model preceded onset by a median approximately 6.9 months. Separating ophthalmopathy from stable hyperthyroidism was achieved by a 13 V-J model.

The table lists this clonotype with many counts. Its antigen is currently unknown. TCR beta CDR3 region amplification was performed from RNA transcripts. Primed by the HTBI set, a first-round RT-PCR was run on the TCR CDR3. TCRdb reprocessed the multiplex PCR reads with MiXCR, giving one entry per CDR3 protein. The sample holds approximately 500,000 distinct CDR3 sequences, about 45% seen once. Germline-derived CDR1 and CDR2 are SGHVS and FNYEAQ. The CDR3 covers 14 residues. The ends were cut back, 5 bases at V and 2 bases at J, with 13 bases in the middle. Thyroid ultrasound, orbital computed tomography, clinical symptoms, and serum thyroxine and TRAb underpinned diagnoses.

V usage is TRBV7-6 and J usage is TRBJ2-7; D gene unclear. The sample consisted of peripheral blood or thyroid tissue (not recorded which). This TCR was recovered from a woman aged 18-35 years with Graves' hyperthyroidism. The CDR3 sequence is CASSPSDGAYEQYF. As DNA, the CDR3 is TGTGCCAGCAGCCCATCCGACGGTGCCTACGAGCAGTACTTC.